This section outlines one T cell receptor beta chain sequence together with its context. V was shortened by 0 bases and J by 1 base, with 4 bases between the two germline ends. This CDR3 contains 13 residues. Germline values: CDR1 SGHRS, CDR2 YFSETQ. Chain pairing is unknown; alpha and beta were sequenced separately. Profiling relied on immunoSEQ multiplex PCR, and the TCRdb table lists in-frame clones only, not all of them. The data contain approximately 60,000 clones, around 81% of them singletons. Cells were sorted from thawed PBMC rested overnight and stained with GMM-loaded CD1B tetramer, viability dye and anti-CD3. CD1B tetramers were loaded with Rhodococcus equi-derived C32 glucose monomycolate. The data are from a study of T cells in tuberculosis. The study, taken as a whole, reports: The stringent gate may have excluded weak CD1B-GMM tetramer binders.

Sample: CD1b-GMM tetramer-negative cells sorted from PBMCs. The V gene is TRBV5-1, the J gene TRBJ1-2; D not resolved. This TCR was recovered from an adult woman with latent tuberculosis. The CDR3 loop reads CASSLALNYGYTF. In DNA, the CDR3 is TGCGCCAGCAGCTTGGCACTTAACTATGGCTACACCTTC.